One and the same sample provided the 3 T cell receptor beta chains below, sequenced in a study of blood T cell repertoires in COVID-19. The assay was immunoSEQ multiplex PCR, and TCRdb's table has in-frame clones only and misses some. The sample has under 100,000 clones, around 90% seen once. Sequenced sample: peripheral blood. These receptors were taken from a woman in her seventies with acute or convalescent COVID-19.

The chain is built from TRBV30 and TRBJ2-5, with 12 positions matching TRBD2. The trim removed 0 bases at V and 3 bases at J, leaving 14 bases unmatched. Germline CDR1 reads GTSNPN; CDR2 reads SVGIG (reference sequence). The CDR3 is 19 residues long. The CDR3 DNA reads as TGTGCCTGGAGTGTACGCCTAGCGGGAGGGCCGTCAGGTAAAGAGACCCAGTACTTC. Its translation is CAWSVRLAGGPSGKETQYF.

The chain combines TRBV27 with TRBJ2-3, with 7 bases that match TRBD2. The CDR3 contains 13 residues. CDR1 MNHEY and CDR2 SMNVEV come from the germline V gene (reference sequence). With V trimmed by 10 bases and J by 9 bases, 13 bases remained unmatched. This CDR3 is CATGGLAEITQYF. As DNA, the CDR3 is TGTGCCACCGGAGGGCTAGCGGAGATCACGCAGTATTTT.

In the case of this clone: The sample carries other DNA sequences with the same CDR3. The chain carries TRBV7-9 and TRBJ2-5, with 10 bases that match TRBD1. CDR3 size: 15 residues. Germline V gene data show CDR1 as SEHNR and CDR2 as FQNEAQ (reference sequence). V shed 3 bases, J shed 5 bases, and the junction held 6 bases outside the gene matches. The CDR3 loop is CASSFGTGDQETQYF. DNA of the CDR3: TGTGCCAGCAGCTTCGGGACAGGGGATCAGGAGACCCAGTACTTC.